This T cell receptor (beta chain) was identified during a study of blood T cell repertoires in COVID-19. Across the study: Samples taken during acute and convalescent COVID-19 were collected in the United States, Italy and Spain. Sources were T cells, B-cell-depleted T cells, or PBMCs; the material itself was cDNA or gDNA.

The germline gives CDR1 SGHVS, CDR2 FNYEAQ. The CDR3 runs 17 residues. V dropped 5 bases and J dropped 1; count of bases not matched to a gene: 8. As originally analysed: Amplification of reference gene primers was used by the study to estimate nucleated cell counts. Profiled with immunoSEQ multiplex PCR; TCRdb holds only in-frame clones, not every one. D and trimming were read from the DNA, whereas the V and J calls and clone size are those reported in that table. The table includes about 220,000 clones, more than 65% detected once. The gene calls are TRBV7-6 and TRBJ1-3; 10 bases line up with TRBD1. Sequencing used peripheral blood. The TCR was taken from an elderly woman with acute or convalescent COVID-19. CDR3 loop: CASSPRQGAFSGNTIYF. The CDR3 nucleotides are TGTGCCAGCAGCCCTCGACAGGGGGCCTTTTCTGGAAACACCATATATTTT.